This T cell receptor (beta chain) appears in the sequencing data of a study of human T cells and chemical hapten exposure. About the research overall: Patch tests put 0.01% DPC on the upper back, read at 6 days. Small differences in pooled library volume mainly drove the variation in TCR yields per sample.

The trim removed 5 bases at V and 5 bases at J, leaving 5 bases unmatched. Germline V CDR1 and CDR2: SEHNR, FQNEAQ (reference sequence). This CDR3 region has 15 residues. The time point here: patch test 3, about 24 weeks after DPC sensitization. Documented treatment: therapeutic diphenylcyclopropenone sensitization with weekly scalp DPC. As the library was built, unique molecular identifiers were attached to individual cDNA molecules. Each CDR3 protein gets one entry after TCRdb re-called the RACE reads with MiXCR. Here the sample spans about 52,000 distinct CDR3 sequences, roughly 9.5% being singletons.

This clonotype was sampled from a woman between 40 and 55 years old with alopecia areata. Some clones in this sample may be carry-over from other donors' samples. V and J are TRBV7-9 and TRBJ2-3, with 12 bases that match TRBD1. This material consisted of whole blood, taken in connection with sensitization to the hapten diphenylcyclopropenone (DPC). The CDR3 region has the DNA TGTGCCAGCAGCAGCCGGGACAGGGGGCAAGATACGCAGTATTTT. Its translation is CASSSRDRGQDTQYF.